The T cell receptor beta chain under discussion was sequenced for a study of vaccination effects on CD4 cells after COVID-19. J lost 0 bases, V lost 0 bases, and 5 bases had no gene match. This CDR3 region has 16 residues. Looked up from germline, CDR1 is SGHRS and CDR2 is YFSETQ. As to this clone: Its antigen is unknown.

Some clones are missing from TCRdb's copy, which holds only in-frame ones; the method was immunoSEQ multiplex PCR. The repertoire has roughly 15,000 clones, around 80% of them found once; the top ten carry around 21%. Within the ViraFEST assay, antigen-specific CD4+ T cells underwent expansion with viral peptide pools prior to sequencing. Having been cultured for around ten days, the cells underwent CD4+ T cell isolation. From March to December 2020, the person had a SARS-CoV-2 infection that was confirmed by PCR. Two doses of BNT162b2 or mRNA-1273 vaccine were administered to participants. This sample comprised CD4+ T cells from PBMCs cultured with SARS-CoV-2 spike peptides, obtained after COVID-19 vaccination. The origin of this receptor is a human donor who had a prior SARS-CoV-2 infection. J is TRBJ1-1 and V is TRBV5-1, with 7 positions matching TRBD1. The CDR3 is CASSLDPTGVNTEAFF. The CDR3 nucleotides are TGCGCCAGCAGCTTGGACCCAACAGGGGTGAACACTGAAGCTTTCTTT.